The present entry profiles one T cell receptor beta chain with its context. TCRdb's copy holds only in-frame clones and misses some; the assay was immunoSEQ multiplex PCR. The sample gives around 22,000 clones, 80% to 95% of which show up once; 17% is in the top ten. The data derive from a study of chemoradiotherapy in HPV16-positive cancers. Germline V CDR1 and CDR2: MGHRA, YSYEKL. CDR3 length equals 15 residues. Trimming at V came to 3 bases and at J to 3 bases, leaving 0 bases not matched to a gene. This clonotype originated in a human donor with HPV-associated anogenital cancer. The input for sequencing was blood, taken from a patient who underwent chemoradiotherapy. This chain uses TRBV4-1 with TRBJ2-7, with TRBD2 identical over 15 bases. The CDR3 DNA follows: TGCGCCAGCAGCCAGGGACTAGCGGGAGGCTACGAGCAGTACTTC. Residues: CASSQGLAGGYEQYF.